The next 10 T cell receptor beta chains were all read from a single sample in a study of PD-L1 blockade in urothelial cancer. Time point in this sample: peripheral blood 6 weeks after treatment start. Method: immunoSEQ multiplex PCR; TCRdb's copy keeps in-frame clones and lacks some. The table records about 76,000 clones, approximately 90% of them present only once. The source material was PBMCs, sampled around atezolizumab (anti-PD-L1) treatment. The source is an elderly woman with urothelial cancer.

In DNA form, the CDR3 reads TGTGCCAGCAGTACCCCTAGCGGGAGGTACGAGCAGTACTTC. This gives the protein CASSTPSGRYEQYF. This rearrangement joins TRBV27 to TRBJ2-7; 11 positions agree with TRBD2. The CDR3 is made up of 14 amino acids. V lost 5 bases and J lost 4; bases outside the gene matches: 4. Per the germline V gene, CDR1 is MNHEY and CDR2 is SMNVEV (reference sequence).

The V gene is TRBV5-1, the J gene TRBJ2-7, with D perhaps matching TRBD2 (6 bases). V was clipped by 0 bases and J by 7 bases, with 17 bases between them. Per germline, CDR1 SGHRS and CDR2 YFSETQ. CDR3 size: 15 residues. The CDR3 bases are TGCGCCAGCAGCTTGGAAACGGGAGTTATGCAAGAGCAGTACTTC. Protein: CASSLETGVMQEQYF.

This chain links TRBV28 with TRBJ2-1; D unresolved. Germline V lookup: CDR1 MDHEN, CDR2 SYDVKM. This CDR3 is built from 13 residues. V was shortened by 2 bases and J by 4 bases, with 6 bases between the two germline ends. Here the CDR3 reads CASSLISYNEQFF. CDR3 in DNA: TGTGCCAGCAGTTTAATTAGTTACAATGAGCAGTTCTTC.

The chain recombines TRBV28 with TRBJ2-7, with a tentative D call TRBD1 (6 bases). CDR1 is MDHEN and CDR2 is SYDVKM in the germline V gene. The CDR3 sequence is 12 residues long. The germline V and J ends were trimmed by 7 bases and 6 bases, with 13 bases remaining between them. The CDR3: CASNTDSPEQYF. The DNA for the CDR3 is TGTGCCAGCAATACGGACAGCCCCGAGCAGTACTTC.

The V and J genes are TRBV27 and TRBJ2-7; a possible D gene is TRBD2 (6 bases). The CDR3 is 14 residues long. The V gene's germline CDR1 is MNHEY and CDR2 SMNVEV (reference sequence). The V end lost 6 bases, the J end lost 1 base, and 13 bases lay between the germline ends. CDR3 nucleotides: TGTGCCAGCAGGGAACTGGGGGGTTCCTACGAGCAGTACTTC. Translated: CASRELGGSYEQYF.

This chain connects TRBV19 to TRBJ1-2; TRBD1 matches 8 bases. The CDR3 loop spans 15 amino acids. The V gene's germline CDR1 is LNHDA and CDR2 SQIVND (reference sequence). The junction had 4 bases not matched to a gene; V was cut back by 1 base and J by 3 bases. The CDR3 DNA reads as TGTGCCAGTAGTATAGGGCAGGGGGCCGACTATGGCTACACCTTC. Its translation is CASSIGQGADYGYTF.

This chain links TRBV2 with TRBJ2-1; the D gene is possibly TRBD1 (5 bases). V was pared by 0 bases and J by 6 bases, with 12 bases between. The CDR3 has 15 amino acids. Germline CDR1 SNHLY, CDR2 FYNNEI. CDR3 amino acids: CASSEAGVGGNEQFF. The CDR3 DNA follows: TGTGCCAGCAGTGAAGCAGGGGTCGGTGGCAATGAGCAGTTCTTC. The whole variable domain, remainder taken from reference TRBV2 and TRBJ2-1, is EPEVTQTPSHQVTQMGQEVILRCVPISNHLYFYWYRQILGQKVEFLVSFYNNEISEKSEIFDDQFSVERPDGSNFTLKIRSTKLEDSAMYFCASSEAGVGGNEQFFGPGTRLTVL.

The chain uses TRBV7-2 and TRBJ1-1; possibly TRBD1 for D (6 bases). Trimming removed 2 bases from V and 1 base from J, with 11 bases in between. The germline CDR1 and CDR2 sequences are SGHTA and FQGNSA. CDR3 length equals 15 residues. DNA for the CDR3: TGTGCCAGCAGCTTACTGGGGGCGGCGAACACTGAAGCTTTCTTT. It encodes CASSLLGAANTEAFF.

The V gene is TRBV11-2, the J gene TRBJ2-1, with a tentative D call TRBD1 (6 bases). CDR1 and CDR2 (germline): SGHAT, FQNNGV. Deletions cut 0 bases from V and 9 bases from J, with 6 bases between. The CDR3 is 12 residues long. The chain's CDR3 is CASSLEGGEQFF. The CDR3 DNA sequence: TGTGCCAGCAGCTTAGAAGGGGGTGAGCAGTTCTTC.

This chain uses TRBV19 with TRBJ2-3, with D possibly matching TRBD1 (5 bases). Germline-derived CDR1 and CDR2 are LNHDA and SQIVND (reference sequence). V lost 7 bases, J lost 6 bases, and 14 bases lay in between. This CDR3 contains 13 residues. Here the CDR3 reads CASNTGTTDTQYF. The CDR3 DNA sequence: TGTGCCAGTAATACAGGAACTACCGATACGCAGTATTTT. The entire variable domain, with the rest obtained from reference TRBV19 and TRBJ2-3, is as follows: DGGITQSPKYLFRKEGQNVTLSCEQNLNHDAMYWYRQDPGQGLRLIYYSQIVNDFQKGDIAEGYSVSREKKESFPLTVTSAQKNPTAFYLCASNTGTTDTQYFGPGTRLTVL.